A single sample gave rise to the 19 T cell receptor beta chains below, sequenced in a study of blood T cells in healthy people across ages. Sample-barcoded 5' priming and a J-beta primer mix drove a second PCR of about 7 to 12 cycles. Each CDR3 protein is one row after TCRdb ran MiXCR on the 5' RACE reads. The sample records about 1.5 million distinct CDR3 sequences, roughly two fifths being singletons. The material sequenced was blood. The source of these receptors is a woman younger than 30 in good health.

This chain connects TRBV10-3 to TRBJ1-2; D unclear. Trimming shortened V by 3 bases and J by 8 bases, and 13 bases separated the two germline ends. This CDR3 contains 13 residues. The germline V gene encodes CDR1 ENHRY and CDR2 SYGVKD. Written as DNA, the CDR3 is TGTGCCATCAGTGATAGGGTCCCCGGCGGCTACACCTTC. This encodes CAISDRVPGGYTF.

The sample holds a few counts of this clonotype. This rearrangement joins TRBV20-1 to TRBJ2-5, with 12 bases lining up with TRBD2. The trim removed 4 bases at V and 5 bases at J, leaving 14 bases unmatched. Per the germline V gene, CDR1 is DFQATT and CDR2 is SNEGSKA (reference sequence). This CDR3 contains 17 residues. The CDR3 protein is CSAISTGLAGLRETQYF. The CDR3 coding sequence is TGCAGTGCTATTAGCACCGGACTAGCGGGACTCAGGGAGACCCAGTACTTC.

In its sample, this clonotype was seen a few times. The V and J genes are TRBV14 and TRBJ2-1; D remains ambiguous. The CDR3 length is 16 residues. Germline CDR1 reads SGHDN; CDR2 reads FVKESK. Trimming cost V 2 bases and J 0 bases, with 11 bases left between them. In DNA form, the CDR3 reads TGTGCCAGCAGCCAACCGACCCTGAGCTCCTACAATGAGCAGTTCTTC. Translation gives CASSQPTLSSYNEQFF.

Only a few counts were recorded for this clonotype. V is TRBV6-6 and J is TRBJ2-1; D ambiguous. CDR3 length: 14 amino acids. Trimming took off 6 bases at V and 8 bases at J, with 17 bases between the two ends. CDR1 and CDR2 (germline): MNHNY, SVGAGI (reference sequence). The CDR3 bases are TGTGCCAGCAGATTAATAGGTTTGGTTCATGAGCAGTTCTTC. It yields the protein CASRLIGLVHEQFF.

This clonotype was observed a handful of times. The CDR3 loop is CASSQDNLPSNYGYTF. The CDR3 nucleotides are TGCGCCAGCAGCCAAGATAACTTGCCATCTAACTATGGCTACACCTTC. J is TRBJ1-2 and V is TRBV4-3; unclear D gene. From germline, CDR1 is LGHNA and CDR2 YSLEER. V lost 0 bases to trimming and J lost 0 bases, with 11 bases between them. The CDR3 is made up of 16 amino acids.

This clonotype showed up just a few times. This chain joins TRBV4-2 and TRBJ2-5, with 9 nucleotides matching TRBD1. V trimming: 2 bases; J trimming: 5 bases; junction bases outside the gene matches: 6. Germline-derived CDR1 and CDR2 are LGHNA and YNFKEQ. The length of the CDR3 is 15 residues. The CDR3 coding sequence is TGTGCCAGCAGCCAATCGACAGGGGGAGCGGAGACCCAGTACTTC. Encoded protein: CASSQSTGGAETQYF.

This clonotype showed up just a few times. Written as DNA, the CDR3 is TGTGCCAGCAGTTTCTCTATCGCTCTAGCGGGCTACAATGAGCAGTTCTTC. Translating gives CASSFSIALAGYNEQFF. V and J are TRBV27 and TRBJ2-1; 8 bases line up with TRBD2. The junction had 10 bases not matched to a gene; V was cut back by 3 bases and J by 3 bases. This CDR3 comprises 17 residues. In germline, CDR1 is MNHEY, CDR2 SMNVEV (reference sequence).

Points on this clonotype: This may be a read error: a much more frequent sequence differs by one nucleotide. CDR3 DNA: TGCAGCGTTGCGAGGATAGGGGGGTACAATGAGCAGTTCTTC. It is translated as CSVARIGGYNEQFF. J is TRBJ2-1 and V is TRBV29-1; D possibly uses TRBD1 or TRBD2 (6 bases each). CDR3 size: 14 residues. The germline V gene encodes CDR1 SQVTM and CDR2 ANQGSEA. V gave up 4 bases and J gave up 4 bases, with 14 bases separating them.

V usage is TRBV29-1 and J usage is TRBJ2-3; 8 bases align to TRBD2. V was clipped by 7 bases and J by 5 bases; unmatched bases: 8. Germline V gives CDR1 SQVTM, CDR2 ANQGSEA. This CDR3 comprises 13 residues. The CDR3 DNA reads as TGCAGCGCCCCGGGACTAGAAAGAGATACGCAGTATTTT. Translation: CSAPGLERDTQYF.

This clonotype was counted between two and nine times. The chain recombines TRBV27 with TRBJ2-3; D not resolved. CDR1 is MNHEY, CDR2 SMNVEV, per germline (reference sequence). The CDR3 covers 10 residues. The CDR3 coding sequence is TGTACCGCATGCACAGATACGCAGTATTTT. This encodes CTACTDTQYF.

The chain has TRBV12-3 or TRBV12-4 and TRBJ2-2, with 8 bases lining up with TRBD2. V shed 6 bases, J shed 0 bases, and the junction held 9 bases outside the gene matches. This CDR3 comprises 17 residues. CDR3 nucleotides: TGTGCCAGCAGAAACTCAGGCGGGGGGCCGAACACCGGGGAGCTGTTTTTT. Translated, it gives CASRNSGGGPNTGELFF.

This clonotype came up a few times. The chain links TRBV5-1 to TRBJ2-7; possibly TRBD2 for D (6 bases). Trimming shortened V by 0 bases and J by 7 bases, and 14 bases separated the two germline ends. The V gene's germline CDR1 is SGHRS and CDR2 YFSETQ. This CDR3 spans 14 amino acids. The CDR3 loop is CASSLVLDYQEQYF. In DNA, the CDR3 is TGCGCCAGCAGCTTGGTGTTGGACTACCAAGAGCAGTACTTC.

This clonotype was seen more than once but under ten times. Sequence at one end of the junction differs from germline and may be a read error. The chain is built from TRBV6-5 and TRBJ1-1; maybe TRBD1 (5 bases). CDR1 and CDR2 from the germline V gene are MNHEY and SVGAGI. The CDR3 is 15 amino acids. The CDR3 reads CASSYSTGGRTEAFF. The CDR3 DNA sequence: TGTGCCAGCAGTTACTCGACCGGGGGACGTACTGAAGCTTTTTTT.

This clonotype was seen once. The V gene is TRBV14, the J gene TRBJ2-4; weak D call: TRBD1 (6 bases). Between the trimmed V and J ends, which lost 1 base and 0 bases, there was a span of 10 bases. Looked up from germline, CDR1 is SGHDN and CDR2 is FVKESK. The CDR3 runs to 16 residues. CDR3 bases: TGTGCCAGCAGCCAAGCGGACAGAATAGCCAAAAACATTCAGTACTTC. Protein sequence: CASSQADRIAKNIQYF.

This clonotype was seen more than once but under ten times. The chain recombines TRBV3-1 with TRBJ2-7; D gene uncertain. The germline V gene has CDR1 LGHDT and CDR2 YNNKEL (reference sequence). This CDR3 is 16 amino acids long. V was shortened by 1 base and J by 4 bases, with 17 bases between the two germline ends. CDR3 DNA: TGTGCCAGCAGCCAAGTTATCGGTTCCTCCCCGTACGAGCAGTACTTC. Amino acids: CASSQVIGSSPYEQYF.

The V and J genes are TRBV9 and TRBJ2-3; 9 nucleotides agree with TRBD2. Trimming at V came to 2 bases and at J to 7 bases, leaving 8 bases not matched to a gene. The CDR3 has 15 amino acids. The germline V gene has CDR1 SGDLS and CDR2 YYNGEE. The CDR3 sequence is CASSVLAGLPHTQYF. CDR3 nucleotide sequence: TGTGCCAGCAGCGTGCTAGCGGGGCTTCCCCATACGCAGTATTTT. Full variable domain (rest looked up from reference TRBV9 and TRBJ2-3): DSGVTQTPKHLITATGQRVTLRCSPRSGDLSVYWYQQSLDQGLQFLIQYYNGEERAKGNILERFSAQQFPDLHSELNLSSLELGDSALYFCASSVLAGLPHTQYFGPGTRLTVL.

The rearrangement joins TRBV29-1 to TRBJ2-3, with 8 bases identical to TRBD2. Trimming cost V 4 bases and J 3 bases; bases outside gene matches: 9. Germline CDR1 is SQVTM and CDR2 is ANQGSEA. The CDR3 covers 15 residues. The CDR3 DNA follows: TGCAGCGTTGGAGTAGCGGGGCAAGTAACAGATACGCAGTATTTT. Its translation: CSVGVAGQVTDTQYF.

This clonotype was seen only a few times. DNA for the CDR3: TGTGCCAGCAGTGCCAACCGGGCATATGGCTACACCTTC. Its protein product is CASSANRAYGYTF. The chain carries TRBV12-3 or TRBV12-4 and TRBJ1-2, with D unclear. The CDR3 runs 13 residues. Trimming removed 5 bases at V and 5 bases at J, with 12 bases between.

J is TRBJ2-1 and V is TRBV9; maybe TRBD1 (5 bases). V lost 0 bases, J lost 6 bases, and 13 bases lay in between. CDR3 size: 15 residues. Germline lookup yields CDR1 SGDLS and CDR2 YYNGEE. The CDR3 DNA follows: TGTGCCAGCAGCGTAGTGGCAGGGTCTGGCAATGAGCAGTTCTTC. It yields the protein CASSVVAGSGNEQFF.